This T cell receptor (beta chain) came from a study of blood T cell repertoires in COVID-19. The table came from immunoSEQ multiplex PCR; TCRdb's copy has only in-frame clones and leaves some out. The sample has some 150,000 clones, approximately 88% seen once; the top ten hold 0.75% to 0.95%. The sample holds one count of this clone. The CDR3 consists of 15 residues. Unmatched junction bases numbered 9, after V lost 4 bases and J lost 7 bases. Germline CDR1 MGHRA, CDR2 YSYEKL. The chain recombines TRBV4-1 with TRBJ1-5; 8 positions match TRBD1. This TCR was sampled from a woman aged 50 to 60 with acute or convalescent COVID-19. What was sequenced was peripheral blood. The CDR3 loop reads CASSPQQGVDQPQHF. CDR3 DNA sequence: TGCGCCAGCAGCCCCCAACAGGGGGTCGACCAGCCCCAGCATTTT.